The 25 T cell receptor delta chains given below trace back to one sample, sequenced in a study of gamma-delta T cells after stem cell transplantation. TCRdb reprocessed the RT-PCR reads through CATT. In the table there are around 13,000 delta-chain clones, approximately 33% of which are singletons. Sequences were obtained from gamma-delta T cells. The source is a human donor. It is not recorded whose cells these are; they may come from a transplant donor.

A word on this clone: The junction shows a germline mismatch at one end, possibly a read error. This sequence joins TRDV2 and TRDJ3; TRDD3 matches at 9 bases. CDR1 is GEAIGNYY, CDR2 EKD, per germline. The CDR3 runs to 20 residues. CDR3 sequence: CACDTVPGDTISCDTRQMIF. The CDR3 nucleotides read TGTGCCTGTGACACCGTCCCGGGGGATACTATCTCCTGTGACACCCGCCAGATGATTTTC.

The rearrangement joins TRDV2 to TRDJ1; a possible D gene is TRDD3 (6 bases). Germline-derived CDR1 and CDR2 are GEAIGNYY and EKD. CDR3 size: 16 residues. V was clipped by 5 bases and J by 0 bases, with 18 bases between them. The CDR3, as DNA: TGTGCCTGTGGCTACGGAAGGGGGGACCACACCGATAAACTCATCTTT. Translating gives CACGYGRGDHTDKLIF.

About this clone itself: One end of the junction fails to match germline, which may point to a read error. The same CDR3 also results from other DNA sequences found in this sample. This rearrangement joins TRDV2 to TRDJ3, with D possibly being TRDD3 (5 bases). This CDR3 is built from 17 residues. Germline V lookup: CDR1 GEAIGNYY, CDR2 EKD. The CDR3 DNA sequence: TGTGCCTGTGACACGGGATCCGACTCCTGGGACACCCGACAGATGTTTTTT. This translates into CACDTGSDSWDTRQMFF.

This clone turned up a few times. The gene calls are TRDV1 and TRDJ1; either TRDD2 or TRDD3 may supply D (9 bases each). Germline CDR1 is TSWWSYY and CDR2 is QGS. This CDR3 has 26 amino acids. Between the trimmed V and J ends, which lost 3 bases and 2 bases, there was a span of 46 bases. CDR3 coding DNA: TGTGCTCTTGGGGAGCCGGCCTTCCTACACTGGGGGAGATCGGTTCGAACTGGGGATCATACCGATAAACTCATCTTT. This gives the protein CALGEPAFLHWGRSVRTGDHTDKLIF.

This clone was seen only a few times. The chain carries TRDV3 and TRDJ1; D gene ambiguous. The CDR3 is made up of 17 amino acids. Deletions cut 2 bases from V and 0 bases from J, with 22 bases between. CDR1 and CDR2 (germline): TVYSNPD, GDNSRS (reference sequence). CDR3 in amino acids: CAFGLCRVADYTDKLIF. CDR3 DNA: TGTGCCTTTGGCCTTTGTCGGGTCGCAGACTACACCGATAAACTCATCTTT. The full variable domain, completed using reference TRDV3 and TRDJ1, is CDKVTQSSPDQTVASGSEVVLLCTYDTVYSNPDLFWYRIRPDYSFQFVFYGDNSRSEGADFTQGRFSVKHILTQKAFHLVISPVRTEDSATYYCAFGLCRVADYTDKLIFGKGTRVTVEP.

This clone has just a few counts. The chain couples TRDV2 to TRDJ1, with 11 nucleotides matching TRDD3. Germline V gives CDR1 GEAIGNYY, CDR2 EKD. This CDR3 spans 18 amino acids. V was clipped by 3 bases and J by 4 bases; unmatched bases: 15. CDR3 protein: CACDSIPYWGIKGDKLIF. CDR3 DNA: TGTGCCTGTGACTCTATTCCGTACTGGGGGATAAAGGGCGATAAACTCATCTTT.

A few counts support this clone. This chain links TRDV2 with TRDJ3, with a tentative D call TRDD3 (5 bases). Germline loops: CDR1 GEAIGNYY, CDR2 EKD. The CDR3 is 20 amino acids. Trimming left V 0 bases short and J 0 bases short, with 17 bases between. The CDR3 region is CACDTAAGGFSSWDTRQMFF. The CDR3 region has the DNA TGTGCCTGTGACACCGCGGCGGGGGGTTTCAGCTCCTGGGACACCCGACAGATGTTTTTC.

The gene calls are TRDV3 and TRDJ1, with 11 bases that match TRDD3. CDR3 length: 15 residues. The germline V gene encodes CDR1 TVYSNPD and CDR2 GDNSRS (reference sequence). V shed 2 bases, J shed 0 bases, and the junction held 5 bases outside the gene matches. The CDR3 region has the DNA TGTGCCTTTCTCTGGGGGATACCGTACACCGATAAACTCATCTTT. This encodes CAFLWGIPYTDKLIF.

The chain uses TRDV2 and TRDJ3, with 9 bases matching TRDD3. The ends lost 7 bases at V and 0 bases at J; junction bases unmatched: 9. The CDR3 consists of 18 residues. Germline lookup yields CDR1 GEAIGNYY and CDR2 EKD. CDR3: CACDQYWGSSWDTRQMFF. The CDR3 nucleotides read TGTGCCTGCGACCAGTACTGGGGGAGCTCCTGGGACACCCGACAGATGTTTTTC.

This clone was counted between two and nine times. Other DNA sequences in the sample encode the same CDR3. The V and J genes are TRDV2 and TRDJ3; no firm D call. CDR1 is GEAIGNYY and CDR2 is EKD in the germline V gene. The V gene lost 1 base and the J gene lost 0 bases, with 12 bases spanning the gap. The CDR3 runs to 18 residues. Here the CDR3 DNA reads TGTGCCTGTGACACAAGAGGGCTAAGCTCCTGGGACACCCGACAGATGTTTTTC. It is translated as CACDTRGLSSWDTRQMFF.

The CDR3 here is CAFFEGVLQEWGIDSDKLIF. CDR3 sequence (DNA): TGTGCCTTTTTCGAAGGTGTCCTACAAGAATGGGGGATTGATTCCGATAAACTCATCTTT. This chain joins TRDV3 and TRDJ1; 8 nucleotides align to TRDD3. Trimming at V came to 2 bases and at J to 3 bases, leaving 26 bases not matched to a gene. The CDR3 runs 20 residues. The germline V gene has CDR1 TVYSNPD and CDR2 GDNSRS (reference sequence).

This clone was seen once. This sequence joins TRDV1 and TRDJ1, with TRDD3 matching over 10 bases. The CDR3 runs 17 residues. Germline V gene sequence: CDR1 TSWWSYY, CDR2 QGS. The V gene end was trimmed by 5 bases and the J gene end by 6 bases; junction bases not matched to a gene: 15. CDR3 amino acids: CALGYPLTGGSLHKLIF. The CDR3 DNA is TGTGCTCTTGGGTACCCCCTGACTGGGGGATCCTTACATAAACTCATCTTT.

This clone occurred a few times. The gene calls are TRDV1 and TRDJ1; TRDD2 aligns across 9 bases. The ends lost 4 bases at V and 0 bases at J; junction bases unmatched: 15. Germline CDR1 and CDR2: TSWWSYY and QGS. There are 19 residues in the CDR3. The CDR3 DNA reads as TGTGCTCTTGGGGCAATTCCTTCCTACGCTACTGGAGACACCGATAAACTCATCTTT. Protein sequence: CALGAIPSYATGDTDKLIF.

By share, this clone ranks as medium-sized. The chain recombines TRDV2 with TRDJ1, with 9 positions matching TRDD3. The CDR3 runs to 15 residues. V trimming: 0 bases; J trimming: 0 bases; junction bases outside the gene matches: 1. Germline V lookup: CDR1 GEAIGNYY, CDR2 EKD. The CDR3 loop is CACDTGDTYTDKLIF. CDR3 in DNA: TGTGCCTGTGACACCGGGGATACGTACACCGATAAACTCATCTTT.

This chain connects TRDV2 to TRDJ3; 8 bases align to TRDD3. CDR1 is GEAIGNYY and CDR2 is EKD in the germline V gene. This CDR3 is built from 18 residues. Germline trimming cut 0 bases from V and 0 bases from J; bases unmatched to any gene: 3. CDR3 sequence (DNA): TGTGCCTGTGACACCGTGGGGGATCGCTCCTGGGACACCCGACAGATGTTTTTC. Its translation is CACDTVGDRSWDTRQMFF.

A word on this clone: Given a far larger clone just one base away, this is likely a sequencing read error. The chain has TRDV2 and TRDJ3; 10 nucleotides agree with TRDD3. Looked up from germline, CDR1 is GEAIGNYY and CDR2 is EKD. V was clipped by 1 base and J by 2 bases; unmatched bases: 1. This CDR3 is built from 17 residues. CDR3 region: CACDTGGYPWDTRQMFF. In nucleotides, the CDR3 is TGTGCCTGTGACACTGGGGGATACCCCTGGGACACCCGACAGATGTTTTTC.

The chain recombines TRDV1 with TRDJ2, with 13 bases matching TRDD3. The CDR3 is made up of 19 amino acids. V trimming: 5 bases; J trimming: 4 bases; junction bases outside the gene matches: 13. Germline V CDR1 and CDR2: TSWWSYY, QGS. This CDR3 reads CALGQNLYWGIRGTAQLFF. DNA of the CDR3: TGTGCTCTTGGGCAAAATCTTTACTGGGGGATACGCGGGACAGCACAACTCTTCTTT.

A word on this clone: This clone may be a read error of a much larger clone one base away. The V and J genes are TRDV2 and TRDJ1; 7 positions agree with TRDD3. This CDR3 comprises 14 residues. The V gene's germline CDR1 is GEAIGNYY and CDR2 EKD. V dropped 2 bases and J dropped 0; count of bases not matched to a gene: 2. CDR3 region: CACDILGYTDKLIF. The CDR3 DNA follows: TGTGCCTGTGACATACTGGGGTACACCGATAAACTCATCTTT.

This clone was detected once. One end of the junction does not line up with germline, which may come from a read error. This rearrangement joins TRDV2 to TRDJ3; 13 nucleotides agree with TRDD3. The CDR3 is 17 amino acids. Germline V gene data show CDR1 as GEAIGNYY and CDR2 as EKD. The DNA for the CDR3 is TGTGCCTGTGACACCGGACTGGGGGATACGAGGACCCGAAAGATGTTTTTC. Protein product: CACDTGLGDTRTRKMFF.

This clone has only a few counts. A read error is possible here, since a much larger clone lies one base away. V usage is TRDV2 and J usage is TRDJ2, with 7 positions matching TRDD3. Germline CDR1 and CDR2: GEAIGNYY and EKD. CDR3 size: 13 residues. The CDR3 DNA is TGTGCCTGTGACACCTGGGGGACAGCAAAACTCTTCTTT. It is translated as CACDTWGTAKLFF.

This clone occurred a few times. The chain uses TRDV1 and TRDJ1; TRDD3 matches 13 bases. V shed 1 base, J shed 3 bases, and the junction held 11 bases outside the gene matches. This CDR3 comprises 19 residues. Germline-derived CDR1 and CDR2 are TSWWSYY and QGS. The CDR3 DNA reads as TGTGCTCTTGGGGAACGACTGGGGGATACGATACAATTGGCCGATAAACTCATCTTT. This encodes CALGERLGDTIQLADKLIF.

The rearrangement joins TRDV1 to TRDJ1, with 8 bases fitting TRDD3. The CDR3 sequence is 15 residues long. The junction had 7 bases not matched to a gene; V was cut back by 4 bases and J by 3 bases. Germline-derived CDR1 and CDR2 are TSWWSYY and QGS. The CDR3 here is CALGASLGYADKLIF. The CDR3 bases are TGTGCTCTTGGGGCTTCCCTGGGATACGCCGATAAACTCATCTTT.

This clone was recorded a few times. This chain uses TRDV1 with TRDJ1; TRDD3 agrees at 8 bases. The V gene's germline CDR1 is TSWWSYY and CDR2 QGS. The CDR3 runs to 22 residues. V shed 1 base and J 0 bases; nucleotides not matched to a gene: 22. CDR3 bases: TGTGCTCTTGGGGAACGGGTCCTCATGAGGGGGACTGGGGGTTCCGACACCGATAAACTCATCTTT. Translation: CALGERVLMRGTGGSDTDKLIF.

This clone was counted a few times. The genes are TRDV2 and TRDJ3; 7 bases agree with TRDD3. The germline gives CDR1 GEAIGNYY, CDR2 EKD. The ends lost 4 bases at V and 0 bases at J; junction bases unmatched: 11. This CDR3 is 19 amino acids long. The CDR3 here is CACELLGTPSSWDTRQMFF. CDR3 DNA: TGTGCCTGTGAGCTACTGGGGACACCGAGCTCCTGGGACACCCGACAGATGTTTTTC.

The sample holds a few counts of this clone. The chain is built from TRDV1 and TRDJ1, with TRDD3 identical over 10 bases. CDR3 length equals 22 residues. CDR1 TSWWSYY and CDR2 QGS come from the germline V gene. The V and J ends lost 1 base and 3 bases, in that order; junction bases with no gene match: 23. The CDR3 DNA reads as TGTGCTCTTGGGGAACGGGGGGCTTCCTACGGCTATACTGGGGGATGCGCCGATAAACTCATCTTT. Translated: CALGERGASYGYTGGCADKLIF.